This passage covers 20 T cell receptor beta chains from one sample sequenced in a study. TCRdb re-derived calls from the 5' RACE reads in MiXCR, one entry per CDR3 protein. Among about 50,000 distinct CDR3 sequences listed, more than 25% were seen once. Sequencing input: naive CD4+ T cells sorted from blood. This sample's subset: naive CD4+ T cells, CD4+CD45RA+CD25-. The receptors shown here come from a female donor with breast cancer.

In this sample, this clonotype turned up many times. This sequence joins TRBV4-1 and TRBJ1-1, with 11 nucleotides matching TRBD1. This CDR3 has 16 residues. V trimming: 0 bases; J trimming: 4 bases; junction bases outside the gene matches: 4. In germline, CDR1 is MGHRA, CDR2 YSYEKL. The CDR3 bases are TGCGCCAGCAGCCAAGATCCTGGGACAGGGGGCACTGAAGCTTTCTTT. Its translation is CASSQDPGTGGTEAFF.

This clonotype occurred a few times. This chain uses TRBV28 with TRBJ1-1; 7 bases match TRBD1. J gave up 4 bases and V 3 bases, and 5 bases lay outside the gene matches. The CDR3 is 14 residues long. CDR1 and CDR2 (germline): MDHEN, SYDVKM. CDR3 sequence reads: CASSFSGGSTEAFF. In nucleotides, the CDR3 is TGTGCCAGCAGTTTCTCAGGGGGAAGCACTGAAGCTTTCTTT. Based on the CDR3 plus reference TRBV28 and TRBJ1-1, the full variable domain is DVKVTQSSRYLVKRTGEKVFLECVQDMDHENMFWYRQDPGLGLRLIYFSYDVKMKEKGDIPEGYSVSREKKERFSLILESASTNQTSMYLCASSFSGGSTEAFFGQGTRLTVV.

As for this clonotype: Being one base from a much bigger clone, this may be a read error. CDR3 loop: CASSLMGGGGYTF. The CDR3 nucleotides read TGTGCCAGCAGTTTGATGGGAGGGGGTGGCTACACCTTC. The chain has TRBV12-3 or TRBV12-4 and TRBJ1-2; the D gene is possibly TRBD1 (6 bases). The CDR3 sequence is 13 residues long. V was pared by 3 bases and J by 7 bases, with 12 bases between.

The genes are TRBV29-1 and TRBJ1-2; the D is unclear. In germline, CDR1 is SQVTM, CDR2 ANQGSEA. The CDR3 sequence is 13 residues long. Trimming took 1 base from V and 4 from J, leaving 10 bases between them. In DNA, the CDR3 is TGCAGCGTTGAAGGCGTAACCCGCTATGGCTACACCTTC. Translated: CSVEGVTRYGYTF.

CDR3 in DNA: TGTGCCAGCAGCGGCACCGGGACAGGTCCCTCCTACGAGCAGTACGTC. This encodes CASSGTGTGPSYEQYV. The chain carries TRBV9 and TRBJ2-7, with 8 nucleotides matching TRBD1. Germline loops: CDR1 SGDLS, CDR2 YYNGEE. Unmatched junction bases numbered 8, after V lost 3 bases and J lost 0 bases. CDR3 length: 16 residues.

The J gene is TRBJ2-5, the V gene TRBV7-9; possible D gene TRBD2, 6 bases. This CDR3 spans 16 amino acids. Trimming left V 2 bases short and J 5 bases short, with 18 bases between. Germline V lookup: CDR1 SEHNR, CDR2 FQNEAQ (reference sequence). The CDR3 protein is CASSLILGSGRETQYF. In DNA, the CDR3 is TGTGCCAGCAGCTTAATATTAGGTAGCGGTCGGGAGACCCAGTACTTC.

This chain joins TRBV7-3 and TRBJ1-1; the D gene is possibly TRBD1 (6 bases). This CDR3 is 15 amino acids long. With 5 bases removed from V and 6 bases from J, the gap between germline ends came to 19 bases. CDR1 and CDR2 from the germline V gene are SGHTA and FQGTGA. CDR3 loop: CASSARRGGFAEAFF. DNA of the CDR3: TGTGCCAGCAGCGCTCGAAGGGGGGGGTTCGCTGAAGCTTTCTTT.

CDR3 in DNA: TGTGCCAGCAGCCCAAGAACCCGGACAGGATCAAACACCGGGGAGCTGTTTTTT. Translated, it gives CASSPRTRTGSNTGELFF. The chain has TRBV3-1 and TRBJ2-2, with 7 bases aligning to TRBD1. Germline trimming cut 4 bases from V and 2 bases from J; bases unmatched to any gene: 13. This CDR3 comprises 18 residues. The germline V gene has CDR1 LGHDT and CDR2 YNNKEL (reference sequence).

This chain connects TRBV9 to TRBJ2-7; weak D call: TRBD2 (6 bases). Germline CDR1 and CDR2: SGDLS and YYNGEE. V was shortened by 0 bases and J by 6 bases, with 10 bases between the two germline ends. This CDR3 has 13 residues. This CDR3 is CASSVVAVGEQYF. DNA for the CDR3: TGTGCCAGCAGCGTAGTAGCGGTGGGCGAGCAGTACTTC.

This clonotype occurred a few times. V gene TRBV2 combines with J gene TRBJ2-3; a possible D gene is TRBD2 (5 bases). The V end was cut by 3 bases, the J end by 3 bases, with 7 bases between. Germline V gene data show CDR1 as SNHLY and CDR2 as FYNNEI. This CDR3 spans 13 amino acids. The CDR3 nucleotides read TGTGCCAGCAGTGAGGGAGTAACAGATACGCAGTATTTT. This translates into CASSEGVTDTQYF.

The V gene is TRBV20-1, the J gene TRBJ2-3; 8 nucleotides align to TRBD2. This CDR3 is 14 amino acids long. Germline loops: CDR1 DFQATT, CDR2 SNEGSKA (reference sequence). V trimming: 3 bases; J trimming: 5 bases; junction bases outside the gene matches: 7. CDR3 residues: CSARQAGAGDTQYF. CDR3 nucleotides: TGCAGTGCTAGGCAAGCGGGAGCGGGAGATACGCAGTATTTT.

This clonotype occurred a few times. The chain links TRBV7-2 to TRBJ2-7; D not resolved. The CDR3 sequence is 11 residues long. V gave up 4 bases and J gave up 3 bases, with 4 bases separating them. Germline CDR1 and CDR2: SGHTA and FQGNSA. DNA for the CDR3: TGTGCCAGCAGCTCGGACTACGAGCAGTACTTC. It specifies CASSSDYEQYF.

This clonotype was detected a few times. CDR3 DNA sequence: TGTGCCAGCAGCTCCCGCACAGATACGCAGTATTTT. This encodes CASSSRTDTQYF. The rearrangement links TRBV7-2 to TRBJ2-3; D remains ambiguous. The germline CDR1 and CDR2 sequences are SGHTA and FQGNSA. Trimming removed 4 bases from V and 1 base from J, with 3 bases in between. The CDR3 runs 12 residues.

The rearrangement uses TRBV28 and TRBJ1-1; D may be TRBD1 (6 bases). Germline CDR1 is MDHEN and CDR2 is SYDVKM. The CDR3 has 15 amino acids. Trimming shortened V by 5 bases and J by 2 bases, and 15 bases separated the two germline ends. The CDR3 DNA reads as TGTGCCAGCAGTGAAGGTGGGGGGCGAAACACTGAAGCTTTCTTT. Translation: CASSEGGGRNTEAFF.

The chain links TRBV18 to TRBJ2-5; TRBD1 matches at 10 bases. This CDR3 has 14 amino acids. Germline CDR1 reads KGHSH; CDR2 reads LQKENI. With 2 bases clipped from V and 8 bases from J, the junction kept 5 bases outside the gene matches. As DNA, the CDR3 is TGTGCCAGCTCACCAGCCGGGACAGGGGATACCCAGTACTTC. It specifies CASSPAGTGDTQYF.

This clonotype was seen more than once but under ten times. The CDR3: CASSGGQVTNYGYTF. CDR3 nucleotide sequence: TGCGCCAGCAGCGGGGGACAGGTGACTAACTATGGCTACACCTTC. The V and J genes are TRBV5-1 and TRBJ1-2, with 8 bases that match TRBD1. Per germline, CDR1 SGHRS and CDR2 YFSETQ. This CDR3 contains 15 residues. Unmatched junction bases numbered 5, after V lost 4 bases and J lost 0 bases.

The sample holds one count of this clonotype. The CDR3: CSVETADTDTQYF. The DNA of the CDR3 is TGCAGCGTTGAAACAGCGGACACAGATACGCAGTATTTT. The chain combines TRBV29-1 with TRBJ2-3; the D gene is possibly TRBD2 (5 bases). Germline loops: CDR1 SQVTM, CDR2 ANQGSEA. Trimming cost V 2 bases and J 2 bases, with 8 bases left between them. The CDR3 spans 13 residues.

This clonotype appeared a few times. The V gene is TRBV15, the J gene TRBJ2-1; 8 positions agree with TRBD1. Germline trimming cut 9 bases from V and 9 bases from J; bases unmatched to any gene: 10. This CDR3 contains 13 residues. Germline lookup yields CDR1 LNHNV and CDR2 YYDKDF (reference sequence). In DNA, the CDR3 is TGTGCCACAACTCTGGCAGGGGGCGGTGAGCAGTTCTTC. Its protein product is CATTLAGGGEQFF.

V is TRBV5-1 and J is TRBJ2-3; no clear D gene. Deletions cut 0 bases from V and 5 bases from J, with 10 bases between. The CDR3 length is 14 residues. Germline V gene sequence: CDR1 SGHRS, CDR2 YFSETQ. CDR3 bases: TGCGCCAGCAGCTTGGTTAGCCATCAAGATACGCAGTATTTT. This codes for CASSLVSHQDTQYF.

The gene calls are TRBV19 and TRBJ2-1, with 8 bases matching TRBD1. This CDR3 is built from 14 residues. V trimming: 5 bases; J trimming: 9 bases; junction bases outside the gene matches: 9. Germline V gene lookup returns CDR1 LNHDA and CDR2 SQIVND (reference sequence). The CDR3 DNA is TGTGCCAGTAGTCCGGACAGGGTCGTTAGTGAGCAGTTCTTC. Protein: CASSPDRVVSEQFF.